This section outlines one T cell receptor (beta chain) sequence together with its context. This sample is drawn from a study of blood T cell repertoires in COVID-19. Study overall: The United States, Italy and Spain supplied acute and convalescent COVID-19 samples. PBMCs, B-cell-depleted T cells, or T cells were the source of the cDNA or gDNA that made up the material.

Sequenced by immunoSEQ multiplex PCR; TCRdb stores in-frame clones only, minus some. The sample lists 150,000 to 200,000 clones; roughly four fifths were seen once. This TCR was recovered from a man aged 50-60 years who had recovered from COVID-19. Sample: peripheral blood.

DNA for the CDR3: TGTGCCAGCAGCTTGGCGACTAGCGGGGGTTTAAATGAGCAGTTCTTC. Its protein is CASSLATSGGLNEQFF. The chain employs TRBV5-4 and TRBJ2-1; 12 nucleotides match TRBD2. With 0 bases clipped from V and 7 bases from J, the junction kept 5 bases outside the gene matches. CDR3 length equals 16 residues. The germline V gene encodes CDR1 SGHNT and CDR2 YYREEE (reference sequence).